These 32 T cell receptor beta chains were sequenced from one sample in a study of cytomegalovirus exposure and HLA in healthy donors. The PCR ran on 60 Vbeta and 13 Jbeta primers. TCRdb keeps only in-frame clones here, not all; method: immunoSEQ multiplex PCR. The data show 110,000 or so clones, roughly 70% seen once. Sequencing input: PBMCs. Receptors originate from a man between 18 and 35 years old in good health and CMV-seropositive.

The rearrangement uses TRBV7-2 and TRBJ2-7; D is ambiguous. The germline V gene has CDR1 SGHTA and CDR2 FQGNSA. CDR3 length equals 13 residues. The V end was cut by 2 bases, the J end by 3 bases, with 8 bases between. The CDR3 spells CASSLTVDYEQYF. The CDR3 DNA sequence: TGTGCCAGCAGCTTAACAGTGGACTACGAGCAGTACTTC.

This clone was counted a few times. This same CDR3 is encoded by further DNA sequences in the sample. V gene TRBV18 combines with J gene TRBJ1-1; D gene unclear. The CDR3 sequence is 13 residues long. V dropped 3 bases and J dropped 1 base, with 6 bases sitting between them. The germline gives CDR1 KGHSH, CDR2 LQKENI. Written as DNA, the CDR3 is TGTGCCAGCTCACCCTCAGGGAACACTGAAGCTTTCTTT. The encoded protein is CASSPSGNTEAFF.

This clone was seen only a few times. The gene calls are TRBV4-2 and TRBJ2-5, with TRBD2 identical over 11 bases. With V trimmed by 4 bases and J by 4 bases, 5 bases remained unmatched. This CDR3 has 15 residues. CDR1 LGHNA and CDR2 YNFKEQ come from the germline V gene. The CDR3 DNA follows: TGTGCCAGCAGCCGGGGTAGCGGGGGGGCAGAGACCCAGTACTTC. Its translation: CASSRGSGGAETQYF.

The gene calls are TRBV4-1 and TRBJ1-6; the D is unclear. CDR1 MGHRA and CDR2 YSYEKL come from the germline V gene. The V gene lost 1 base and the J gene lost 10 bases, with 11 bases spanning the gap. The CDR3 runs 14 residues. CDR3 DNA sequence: TGCGCCAGCAGCCAAGTAGTTGCGGAATCACCCCTCCACTTT. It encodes CASSQVVAESPLHF.

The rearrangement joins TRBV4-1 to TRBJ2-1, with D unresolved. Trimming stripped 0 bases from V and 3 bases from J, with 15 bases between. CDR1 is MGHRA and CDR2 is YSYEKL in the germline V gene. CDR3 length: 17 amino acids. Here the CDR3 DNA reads TGCGCCAGCAGCCAAGATGGCCTCTTGGTCCTCTACAATGAGCAGTTCTTC. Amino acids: CASSQDGLLVLYNEQFF.

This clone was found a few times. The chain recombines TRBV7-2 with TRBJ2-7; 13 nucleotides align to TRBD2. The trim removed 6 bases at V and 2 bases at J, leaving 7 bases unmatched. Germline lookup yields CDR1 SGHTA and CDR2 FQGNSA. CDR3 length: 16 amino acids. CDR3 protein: CASSSGLAGAAYEQYF. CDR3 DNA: TGTGCCAGCAGTAGCGGACTAGCGGGGGCCGCCTACGAGCAGTACTTC.

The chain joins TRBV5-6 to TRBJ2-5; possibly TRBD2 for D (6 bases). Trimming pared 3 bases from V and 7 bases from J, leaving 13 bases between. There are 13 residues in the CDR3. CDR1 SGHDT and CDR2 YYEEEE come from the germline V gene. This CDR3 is CASSSRGPGTQYF. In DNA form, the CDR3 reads TGTGCCAGCAGCTCGCGGGGTCCGGGGACCCAGTACTTC. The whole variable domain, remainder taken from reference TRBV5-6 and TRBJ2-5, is DAGVTQSPTHLIKTRGQQVTLRCSPKSGHDTVSWYQQALGQGPQFIFQYYEEEERQRGNFPDRFSGHQFPNYSSELNVNALLLGDSALYLCASSSRGPGTQYFGPGTRLLVL.

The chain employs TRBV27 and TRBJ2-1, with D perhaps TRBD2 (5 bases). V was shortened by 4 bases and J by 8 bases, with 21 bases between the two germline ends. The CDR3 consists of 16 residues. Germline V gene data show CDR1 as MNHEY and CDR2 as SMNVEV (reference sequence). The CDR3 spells CASSYLLGVSVDEQFF. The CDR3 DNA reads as TGTGCCAGCAGTTACCTACTCGGGGTTAGCGTGGATGAGCAGTTCTTC.

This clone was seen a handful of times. The CDR3 protein is CASSGSEAFF. Here the CDR3 DNA reads TGTGCCAGCAGTGGCAGTGAAGCTTTCTTT. V and J are TRBV2 and TRBJ1-1; D remains ambiguous. The germline V and J ends were trimmed by 4 bases and 7 bases, with 4 bases remaining between them. Germline V CDR1 and CDR2: SNHLY, FYNNEI. This CDR3 spans 10 amino acids.

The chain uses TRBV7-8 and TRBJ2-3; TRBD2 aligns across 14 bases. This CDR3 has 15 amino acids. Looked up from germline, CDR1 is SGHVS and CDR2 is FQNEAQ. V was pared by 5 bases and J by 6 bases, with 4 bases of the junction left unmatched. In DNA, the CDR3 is TGTGCCAGCAGCATGGGGACTAGCGGGGGCGATACGCAGTATTTT. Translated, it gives CASSMGTSGGDTQYF.

CDR3 in DNA: TGTGCCAGCAGTGAACAGGCATACAATGAGCAGTTCTTC. Its translation: CASSEQAYNEQFF. The chain uses TRBV25-1 and TRBJ2-1; D gene unclear. Germline-derived CDR1 and CDR2 are MGHDK and SYGVNS. There are 13 residues in the CDR3. Trimming took 2 bases from V and 4 from J, leaving 6 bases between them.

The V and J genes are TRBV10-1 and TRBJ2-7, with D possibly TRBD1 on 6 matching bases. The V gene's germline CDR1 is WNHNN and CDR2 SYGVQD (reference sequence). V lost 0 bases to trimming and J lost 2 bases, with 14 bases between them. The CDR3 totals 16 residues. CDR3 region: CASSESCRGVTYEQYV. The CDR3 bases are TGCGCCAGCAGTGAGTCATGCAGGGGAGTCACCTACGAGCAGTACGTC.

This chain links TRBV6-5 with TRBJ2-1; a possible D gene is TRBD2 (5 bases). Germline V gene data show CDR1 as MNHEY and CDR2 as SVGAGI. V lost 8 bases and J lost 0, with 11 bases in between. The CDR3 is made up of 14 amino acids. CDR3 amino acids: CASSRGSSYNEQFF. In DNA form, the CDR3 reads TGTGCCAGCTCCCGTGGGAGCTCCTACAATGAGCAGTTCTTC.

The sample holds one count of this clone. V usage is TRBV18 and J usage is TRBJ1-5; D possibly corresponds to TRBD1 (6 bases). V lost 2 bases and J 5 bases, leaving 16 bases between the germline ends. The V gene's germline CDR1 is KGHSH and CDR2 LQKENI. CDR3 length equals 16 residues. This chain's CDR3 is CASSPFGGKADQPQHF. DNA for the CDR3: TGTGCCAGCTCACCATTTGGGGGCAAGGCGGATCAGCCCCAGCATTTT.

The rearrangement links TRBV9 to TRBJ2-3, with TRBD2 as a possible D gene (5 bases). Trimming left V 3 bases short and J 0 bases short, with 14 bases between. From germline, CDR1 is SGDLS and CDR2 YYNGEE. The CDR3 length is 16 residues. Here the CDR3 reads CASSARWRSSTDTQYF. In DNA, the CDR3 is TGTGCCAGCAGCGCCCGGTGGAGGTCTAGCACAGATACGCAGTATTTT.

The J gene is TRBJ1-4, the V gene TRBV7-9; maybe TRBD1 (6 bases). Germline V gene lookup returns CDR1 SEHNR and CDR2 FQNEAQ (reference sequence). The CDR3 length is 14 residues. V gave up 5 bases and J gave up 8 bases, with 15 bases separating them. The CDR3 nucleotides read TGTGCCAGCAGCATCAACAGGGTAGACGAAAAACTGTTTTTT. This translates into CASSINRVDEKLFF.

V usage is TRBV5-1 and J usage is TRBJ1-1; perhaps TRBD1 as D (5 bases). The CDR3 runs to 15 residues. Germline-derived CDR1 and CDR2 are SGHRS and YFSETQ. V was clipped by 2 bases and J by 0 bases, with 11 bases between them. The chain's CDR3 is CASSFISGMNTEAFF. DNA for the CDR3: TGCGCCAGCAGCTTTATTTCAGGGATGAACACTGAAGCTTTCTTT.

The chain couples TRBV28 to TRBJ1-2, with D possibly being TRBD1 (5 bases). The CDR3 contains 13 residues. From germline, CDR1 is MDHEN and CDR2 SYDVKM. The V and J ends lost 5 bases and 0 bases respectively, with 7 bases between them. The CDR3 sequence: CASSLGANYGYTF. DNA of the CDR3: TGTGCCAGCAGTCTAGGGGCTAACTATGGCTACACCTTC.

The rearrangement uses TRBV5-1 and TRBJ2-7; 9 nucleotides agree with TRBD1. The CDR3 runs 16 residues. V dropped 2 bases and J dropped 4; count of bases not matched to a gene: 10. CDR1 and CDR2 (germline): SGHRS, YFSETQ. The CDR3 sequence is CASSFQLGTGWYEQYF. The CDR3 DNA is TGCGCCAGCAGCTTTCAGCTAGGGACAGGGTGGTACGAGCAGTACTTC. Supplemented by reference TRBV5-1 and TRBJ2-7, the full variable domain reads KAGVTQTPRYLIKTRGQQVTLSCSPISGHRSVSWYQQTPGQGLQFLFEYFSETQRNKGNFPGRFSGRQFSNSRSEMNVSTLELGDSALYLCASSFQLGTGWYEQYFGPGTRLTVT.

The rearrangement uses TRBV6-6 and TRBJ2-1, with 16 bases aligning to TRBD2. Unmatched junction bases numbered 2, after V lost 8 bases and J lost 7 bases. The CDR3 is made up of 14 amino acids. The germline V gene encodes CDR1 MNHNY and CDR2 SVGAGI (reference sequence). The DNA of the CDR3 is TGTGCCAGCGGGGGACTAGCGGGGGGGAATGAGCAGTTCTTC. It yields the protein CASGGLAGGNEQFF.

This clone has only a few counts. CDR3 sequence (DNA): TGCAGCGTGGGGCGCGATCCCCAGCATTTT. Its translation is CSVGRDPQHF. The chain links TRBV29-1 to TRBJ1-5, with TRBD1 as a possible D gene (5 bases). Trimming left V 6 bases short and J 10 bases short, with 10 bases between. The CDR3 is 10 residues long. Germline CDR1 SQVTM, CDR2 ANQGSEA.

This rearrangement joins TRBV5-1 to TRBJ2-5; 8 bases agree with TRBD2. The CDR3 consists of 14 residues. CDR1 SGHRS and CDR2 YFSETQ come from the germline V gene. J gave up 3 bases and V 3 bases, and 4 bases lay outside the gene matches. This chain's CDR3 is CASSYNSGEETQYF. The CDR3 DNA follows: TGCGCCAGCAGCTACAATAGCGGGGAAGAGACCCAGTACTTC. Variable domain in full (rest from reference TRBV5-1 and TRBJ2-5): KAGVTQTPRYLIKTRGQQVTLSCSPISGHRSVSWYQQTPGQGLQFLFEYFSETQRNKGNFPGRFSGRQFSNSRSEMNVSTLELGDSALYLCASSYNSGEETQYFGPGTRLLVL.

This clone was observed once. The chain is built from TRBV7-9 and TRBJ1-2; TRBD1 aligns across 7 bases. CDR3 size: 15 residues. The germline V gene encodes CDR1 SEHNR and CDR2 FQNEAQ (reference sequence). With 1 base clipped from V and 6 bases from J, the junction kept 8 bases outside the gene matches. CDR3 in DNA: TGTGCCAGCAGCTTAGAAGACAGGGAAATGGATGGCTACACCTTC. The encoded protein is CASSLEDREMDGYTF.

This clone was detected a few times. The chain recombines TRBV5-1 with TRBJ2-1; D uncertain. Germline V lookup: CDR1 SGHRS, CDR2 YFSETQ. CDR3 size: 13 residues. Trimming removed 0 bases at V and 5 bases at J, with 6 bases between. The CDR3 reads CASSLVLDNEQFF. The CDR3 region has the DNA TGCGCCAGCAGCTTGGTTCTAGACAATGAGCAGTTCTTC.

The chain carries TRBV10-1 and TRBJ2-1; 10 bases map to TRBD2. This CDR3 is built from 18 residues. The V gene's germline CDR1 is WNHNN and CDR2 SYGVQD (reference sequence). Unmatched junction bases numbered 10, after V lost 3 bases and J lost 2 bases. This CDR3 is CASSESWLAGATYNEQFF. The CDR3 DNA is TGCGCCAGCAGTGAAAGTTGGCTAGCGGGGGCTACCTACAATGAGCAGTTCTTC.

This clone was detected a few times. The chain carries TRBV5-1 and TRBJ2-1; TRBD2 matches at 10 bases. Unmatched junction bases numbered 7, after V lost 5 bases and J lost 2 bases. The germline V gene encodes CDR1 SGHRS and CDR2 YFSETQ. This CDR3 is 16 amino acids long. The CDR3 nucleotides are TGCGCCAGCAGACCTGCAAGCGGGGGGGCCTACAATGAGCAGTTCTTC. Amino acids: CASRPASGGAYNEQFF.

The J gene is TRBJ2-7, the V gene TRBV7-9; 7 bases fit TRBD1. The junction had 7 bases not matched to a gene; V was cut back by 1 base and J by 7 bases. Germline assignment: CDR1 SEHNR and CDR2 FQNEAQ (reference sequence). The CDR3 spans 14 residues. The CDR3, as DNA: TGTGCCAGCAGCTTAGACAGGGGCCTTGGGGAGCAGTACTTC. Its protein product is CASSLDRGLGEQYF.

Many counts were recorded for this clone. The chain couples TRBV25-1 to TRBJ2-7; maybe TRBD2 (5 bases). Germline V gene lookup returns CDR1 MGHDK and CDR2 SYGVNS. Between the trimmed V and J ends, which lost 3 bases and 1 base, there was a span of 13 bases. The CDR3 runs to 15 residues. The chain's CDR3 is CASSDPTGNSYEQYF. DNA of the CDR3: TGTGCCAGCAGTGACCCCACCGGGAATTCCTACGAGCAGTACTTC.

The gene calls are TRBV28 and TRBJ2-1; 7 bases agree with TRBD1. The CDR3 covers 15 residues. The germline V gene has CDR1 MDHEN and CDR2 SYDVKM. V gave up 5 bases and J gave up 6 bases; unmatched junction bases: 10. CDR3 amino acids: CASSPHRTGGNEQFF. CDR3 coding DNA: TGTGCCAGCAGTCCCCATCGGACAGGCGGCAATGAGCAGTTCTTC.

The DNA of the CDR3 is TGTGCCAGCAGCCAAGATTTCGCTAGCGGGGGGGTTTTCACAGATACGCAGTATTTT. Amino acids: CASSQDFASGGVFTDTQYF. This sequence joins TRBV4-2 and TRBJ2-3; 12 bases map to TRBD2. The CDR3 has 19 amino acids. CDR1 and CDR2 (germline): LGHNA, YNFKEQ. V was pared by 0 bases and J by 2 bases, with 9 bases of the junction left unmatched.

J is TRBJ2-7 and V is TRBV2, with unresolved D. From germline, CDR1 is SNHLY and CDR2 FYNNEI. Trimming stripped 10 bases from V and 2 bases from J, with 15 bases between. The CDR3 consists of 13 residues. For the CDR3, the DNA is TGTGCCACCAAGTACAGTTCTGCCTACGAGCAGTACTTC. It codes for CATKYSSAYEQYF.

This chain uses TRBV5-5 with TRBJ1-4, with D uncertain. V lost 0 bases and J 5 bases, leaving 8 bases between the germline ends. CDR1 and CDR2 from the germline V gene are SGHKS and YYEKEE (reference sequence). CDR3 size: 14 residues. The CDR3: CASSLGLMNEKLFF. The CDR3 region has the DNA TGTGCCAGCAGCTTGGGGCTGATGAATGAAAAACTGTTTTTT.